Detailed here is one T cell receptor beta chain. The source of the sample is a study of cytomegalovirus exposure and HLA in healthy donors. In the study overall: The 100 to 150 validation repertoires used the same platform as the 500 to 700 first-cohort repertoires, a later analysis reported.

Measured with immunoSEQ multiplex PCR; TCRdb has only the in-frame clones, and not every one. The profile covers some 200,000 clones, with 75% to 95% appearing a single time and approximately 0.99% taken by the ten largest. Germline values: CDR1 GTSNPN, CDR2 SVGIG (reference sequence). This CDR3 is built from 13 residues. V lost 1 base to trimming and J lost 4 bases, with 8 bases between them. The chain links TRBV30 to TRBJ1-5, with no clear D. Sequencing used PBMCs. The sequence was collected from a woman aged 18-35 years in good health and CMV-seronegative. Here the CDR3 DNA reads TGTGCCTGGAGTGCGGCAGGAAATCAGCCCCAGCATTTT. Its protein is CAWSAAGNQPQHF.